The 2 T cell receptor beta chains reported below all come from one sample, sequenced in a study of technical replicates of blood from four donors. The method was immunoSEQ multiplex PCR; TCRdb's version includes in-frame clones alone and lacks a portion of them. This table holds 50,000 to 80,000 clones, approximately 90% found once. Material for sequencing was PBMCs. The receptors were gathered from a human donor in good health. Some clones in this sample may be carry-over from other donors' samples.

The CDR3 sequence is CASSDSSLNTEAFF. CDR3 DNA sequence: TGTGCCAGCTCGGACAGTTCGCTGAACACTGAAGCTTTCTTT. The genes are TRBV6-1 and TRBJ1-1; perhaps TRBD1 as D (6 bases). The CDR3 extends over 14 amino acids. Trimming left V 8 bases short and J 0 bases short, with 13 bases between. Germline V CDR1 and CDR2: MNHNS, SASEGT.

This rearrangement joins TRBV5-6 to TRBJ1-2; 12 bases match TRBD1. This CDR3 is 15 amino acids long. The germline V gene encodes CDR1 SGHDT and CDR2 YYEEEE. V dropped 3 bases and J dropped 4; count of bases not matched to a gene: 4. The CDR3 reads CASSWGQGASYGYTF. CDR3 in DNA: TGTGCCAGCAGCTGGGGACAGGGGGCCTCCTATGGCTACACCTTC.